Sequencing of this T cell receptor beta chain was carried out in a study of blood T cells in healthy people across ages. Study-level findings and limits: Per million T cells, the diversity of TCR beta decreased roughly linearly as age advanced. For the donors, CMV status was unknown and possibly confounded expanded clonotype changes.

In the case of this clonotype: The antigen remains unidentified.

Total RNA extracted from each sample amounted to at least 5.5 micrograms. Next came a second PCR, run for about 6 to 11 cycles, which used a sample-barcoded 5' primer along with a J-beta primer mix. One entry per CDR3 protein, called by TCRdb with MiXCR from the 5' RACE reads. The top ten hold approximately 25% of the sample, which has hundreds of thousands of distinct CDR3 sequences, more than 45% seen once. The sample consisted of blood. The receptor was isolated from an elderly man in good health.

The CDR3 nucleotides read TGCAGCGTGGCCCGGGACTTCGCCACAGATACGCAGTATTTT. Protein sequence: CSVARDFATDTQYF. V gene TRBV29-1 combines with J gene TRBJ2-3, with D tentatively TRBD2 (6 bases). The CDR3 spans 14 residues. CDR1 is SQVTM and CDR2 is ANQGSEA in the germline V gene. V was shortened by 6 bases and J by 2 bases, with 15 bases between the two germline ends.